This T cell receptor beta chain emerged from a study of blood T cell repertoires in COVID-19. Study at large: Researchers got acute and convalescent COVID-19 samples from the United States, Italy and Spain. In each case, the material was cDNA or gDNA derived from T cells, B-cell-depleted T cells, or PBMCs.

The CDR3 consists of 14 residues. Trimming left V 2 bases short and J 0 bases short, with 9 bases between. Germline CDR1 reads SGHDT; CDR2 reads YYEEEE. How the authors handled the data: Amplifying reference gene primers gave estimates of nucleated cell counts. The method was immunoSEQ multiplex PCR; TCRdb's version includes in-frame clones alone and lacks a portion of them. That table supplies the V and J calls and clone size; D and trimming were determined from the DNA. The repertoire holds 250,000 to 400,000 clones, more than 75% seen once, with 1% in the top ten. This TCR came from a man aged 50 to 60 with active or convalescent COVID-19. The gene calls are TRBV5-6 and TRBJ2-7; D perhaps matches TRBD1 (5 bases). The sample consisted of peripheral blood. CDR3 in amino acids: CASSFQGLSYEQYF. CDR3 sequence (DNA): TGTGCCAGCAGCTTCCAGGGCCTCTCCTACGAGCAGTACTTC.